This T cell receptor beta chain was sequenced for a study of PD-L1 blockade in urothelial cancer. V was shortened by 5 bases and J by 0 bases, with 13 bases between the two germline ends. The CDR3 is made up of 16 amino acids. Looked up from germline, CDR1 is MDHEN and CDR2 is SYDVKM. Sequencing used immunoSEQ multiplex PCR; TCRdb keeps in-frame clones, though not all of them. The table has tens of thousands of clones, 91% seen once. Time point indicated: peripheral blood 6 weeks after treatment start. Locally advanced or metastatic urothelial carcinoma affected all patients. All patients handed over anywhere from 1 to 8 samples, pretreatment and on-treatment.

This chain links TRBV28 with TRBJ1-4; D is ambiguous. This sequence originates from a man between 65 and 85 years old with urothelial cancer. This sample comprised PBMCs, obtained around atezolizumab (anti-PD-L1) treatment. The CDR3 loop reads CASSITASATNEKLFF. CDR3 nucleotides: TGTGCCAGCAGTATCACCGCCAGTGCAACTAATGAAAAACTGTTTTTT. The full variable domain, with the rest looked up from reference TRBV28 and TRBJ1-4, is DVKVTQSSRYLVKRTGEKVFLECVQDMDHENMFWYRQDPGLGLRLIYFSYDVKMKEKGDIPEGYSVSREKKERFSLILESASTNQTSMYLCASSITASATNEKLFFGSGTQLSVL.